These 12 T cell receptor beta chains came from one sample sequenced in a study of CD8 T cells in ankylosing spondylitis. Broader study findings: It appeared that ankylosing spondylitis blood was characterized by a TCR beta motif of about eight highly homologous variants.

Via MiXCR, TCRdb re-called the 5' RACE reads, giving one row per CDR3 protein. Among around 450,000 distinct CDR3 sequences listed, around 26% were seen once. For these receptors, no antigen is known. Sequenced: blood, either unsorted or a sorted T cell fraction (not recorded which). The receptors shown here come from a male donor with ankylosing spondylitis.

This clonotype turned up a few times. This chain connects TRBV7-2 to TRBJ2-3; D is unclear. Germline V gene sequence: CDR1 SGHTA, CDR2 FQGNSA. The V end was cut by 2 bases, the J end by 5 bases, with 5 bases between. The CDR3 extends over 12 amino acids. This chain's CDR3 is CASSLHGDTQYF. In DNA, the CDR3 is TGTGCCAGCAGCTTACATGGAGATACGCAGTATTTT.

This clonotype has more than one count but fewer than ten. The chain is built from TRBV3-1 and TRBJ1-2; 9 positions agree with TRBD1. Trimming removed 0 bases from V and 5 bases from J; junction bases left unmatched: 13. Germline CDR1 reads LGHDT; CDR2 reads YNNKEL (reference sequence). The CDR3 covers 18 residues. In DNA, the CDR3 is TGTGCCAGCAGCCAAGAGAATCTGGGACAGGGTAATCGGTATGGCTACACCTTC. Residues: CASSQENLGQGNRYGYTF.

The CDR3, as DNA: TGTGCCAGTAGTATAGGCCGGAACACCGGGGAGCTGTTTTTT. It codes for CASSIGRNTGELFF. The chain is built from TRBV19 and TRBJ2-2; no clear D. Germline lookup yields CDR1 LNHDA and CDR2 SQIVND (reference sequence). There are 14 residues in the CDR3. Trimming stripped 1 base from V and 1 base from J, with 4 bases between. Full variable domain (outside the CDR3, taken from reference TRBV19 and TRBJ2-2): DGGITQSPKYLFRKEGQNVTLSCEQNLNHDAMYWYRQDPGQGLRLIYYSQIVNDFQKGDIAEGYSVSREKKESFPLTVTSAQKNPTAFYLCASSIGRNTGELFFGEGSRLTVL.

This clonotype was recorded only once. V and J are TRBV11-2 and TRBJ1-4, with D perhaps TRBD1 (5 bases). Trimming removed 3 bases at V and 8 bases at J, with 13 bases between. Germline V gene data show CDR1 as SGHAT and CDR2 as FQNNGV. This CDR3 is built from 14 residues. CDR3 DNA sequence: TGTGCCAGCAGCTTTAGGGGTTCGCAGGAAAAACTGTTTTTT. Amino acids: CASSFRGSQEKLFF.

This clonotype has just a few counts. The rearrangement links TRBV5-1 to TRBJ1-5, with 7 bases identical to TRBD1. The V gene end was trimmed by 2 bases and the J gene end by 7 bases; junction bases not matched to a gene: 6. Germline V gives CDR1 SGHRS, CDR2 YFSETQ. The CDR3 runs to 14 residues. The DNA for the CDR3 is TGCGCCAGCAGCTTAACAGGGGCAGGGCAGCCCCAGCATTTT. Translation gives CASSLTGAGQPQHF. The full variable domain, rest sourced from reference TRBV5-1 and TRBJ1-5, is KAGVTQTPRYLIKTRGQQVTLSCSPISGHRSVSWYQQTPGQGLQFLFEYFSETQRNKGNFPGRFSGRQFSNSRSEMNVSTLELGDSALYLCASSLTGAGQPQHFGDGTRLSIL.

The chain employs TRBV7-2 and TRBJ2-7, with D possibly called TRBD1 or TRBD2 (6 bases each). This CDR3 has 14 residues. Trimming took off 2 bases at V and 4 bases at J, with 12 bases between the two ends. The germline V gene has CDR1 SGHTA and CDR2 FQGNSA. This chain's CDR3 is CASSLQGRDYEQYF. CDR3 nucleotides: TGTGCCAGCAGCTTACAGGGGCGGGATTACGAGCAGTACTTC.

The chain carries TRBV11-2 and TRBJ2-5; 9 nucleotides align to TRBD2. In germline, CDR1 is SGHAT, CDR2 FQNNGV. Losses at the gene ends were 3 bases for V and 6 bases for J; bases not matched to a gene: 5. The CDR3 length is 14 residues. This chain's CDR3 is CASSFSGRAKTQYF. Here the CDR3 DNA reads TGTGCCAGCAGCTTTAGCGGGAGAGCAAAGACCCAGTACTTC.

This clonotype was found a few times. V usage is TRBV29-1 and J usage is TRBJ1-1; D not certain. Trimming shortened V by 3 bases and J by 0 bases, and 2 bases separated the two germline ends. CDR1 is SQVTM and CDR2 is ANQGSEA in the germline V gene. The CDR3 spans 11 residues. In nucleotides, the CDR3 is TGCAGCGTTGAGATGAACACTGAAGCTTTCTTT. It is translated as CSVEMNTEAFF. The full variable domain, rest sourced from reference TRBV29-1 and TRBJ1-1, is SAVISQKPSRDICQRGTSLTIQCQVDSQVTMMFWYRQQPGQSLTLIATANQGSEATYESGFVIDKFPISRPNLTFSTLTVSNMSPEDSSIYLCSVEMNTEAFFGQGTRLTVV.

This clonotype was found a few times. The chain joins TRBV20-1 to TRBJ1-3, with D perhaps matching TRBD1 (5 bases). There are 16 residues in the CDR3. V was pared by 0 bases and J by 2 bases, with 14 bases between. Germline values: CDR1 DFQATT, CDR2 SNEGSKA (reference sequence). CDR3 protein: CSARDIIGGAGNTIYF. DNA for the CDR3: TGCAGTGCTAGAGATATAATCGGGGGGGCTGGAAACACCATATATTTT.

This clonotype was observed a few times. The gene calls are TRBV27 and TRBJ2-1; D call uncertain. The CDR3 has 15 residues. Germline V lookup: CDR1 MNHEY, CDR2 SMNVEV (reference sequence). V lost 4 bases and J lost 8, with 18 bases in between. The DNA for the CDR3 is TGTGCCAGCAGTTCACTAAATTGGGGTTTGGATGAGCAGTTCTTC. Translated, it gives CASSSLNWGLDEQFF.

This clonotype appeared a few times. The chain's CDR3 is CASSEPTSGGNNEQFF. The CDR3 region has the DNA TGCGCCAGCAGTGAACCGACTAGCGGGGGCAACAATGAGCAGTTCTTC. The chain recombines TRBV10-1 with TRBJ2-1, with TRBD2 identical over 12 bases. J gave up 5 bases and V 3 bases, and 5 bases lay outside the gene matches. The CDR3 sequence is 16 residues long. Germline-derived CDR1 and CDR2 are WNHNN and SYGVQD (reference sequence).

The J gene is TRBJ1-5, the V gene TRBV20-1; D not certain. The CDR3 sequence is 13 residues long. Trimming took 1 base from V and 4 from J, leaving 8 bases between them. CDR1 and CDR2 from the germline V gene are DFQATT and SNEGSKA (reference sequence). CDR3 nucleotide sequence: TGCAGTGCTAGAGCTCTGTTGAATCAGCCCCAGCATTTT. This translates into CSARALLNQPQHF.